This is a list of T cell receptor beta chains from one sample in a study of response to subunit inactivated influenza vaccine. TCRdb used MiXCR to reprocess the RT-PCR reads, holding one entry per CDR3 protein. The repertoire holds hundreds of thousands of distinct CDR3 sequences, with 14% as singletons. Sequenced material: PBMCs from blood, taken about 14 days before vaccination. All receptors derive from a man in his fifties who received an inactivated influenza vaccine. Each CDR3 is given with its conserved first and last residue. Fields, in order: D gene, V gene, clone size, J gene, CDR3 protein, CDR3 DNA. The D gene is left open where the match is weak. The listing skips clone size in some rows; elsewhere it reads once, few, many or a size class.

d_gene: TRBD1
v_gene: TRBV5-1
abundance: -
j_gene: TRBJ2-1
CDR3aa: CASSLGQGVRNEQFF
CDR3nt: TGCGCCAGCAGCTTGGGACAGGGGGTTAGGAATGAGCAGTTCTTC

d_gene: -
v_gene: TRBV4-1
abundance: many
j_gene: TRBJ1-2
CDR3aa: CASSQGQGQTRMVYGYTF
CDR3nt: TGCGCCAGCAGCCAAGGCCAGGGACAAACCCGGATGGTTTATGGCTACACCTTC

d_gene: -
v_gene: TRBV7-2
abundance: -
j_gene: TRBJ2-1
CDR3aa: CASSSALGPPYNEQFF
CDR3nt: TGTGCCAGCAGCTCCGCACTGGGGCCCCCCTACAATGAGCAGTTCTTC

d_gene: -
v_gene: TRBV13
abundance: -
j_gene: TRBJ2-7
CDR3aa: CASSPTGEREQYF
CDR3nt: TGTGCCAGCAGCCCCACCGGAGAGCGGGAGCAGTACTTC

d_gene: -
v_gene: TRBV12-3/TRBV12-4
abundance: -
j_gene: TRBJ1-1
CDR3aa: CVSSLTGKAFF
CDR3nt: TGTGTCAGCAGTTTGACGGGGAAAGCTTTCTTT

d_gene: TRBD1
v_gene: TRBV29-1
abundance: few
j_gene: TRBJ2-1
CDR3aa: CSVLGQGVSGEQFF
CDR3nt: TGCAGCGTTCTCGGACAGGGGGTGAGTGGTGAGCAGTTCTTC

d_gene: TRBD1
v_gene: TRBV28
abundance: -
j_gene: TRBJ1-4
CDR3aa: CASTAPGQGATNEKLFF
CDR3nt: TGTGCCAGCACCGCGCCGGGACAGGGGGCAACTAATGAAAAACTGTTTTTT

d_gene: -
v_gene: TRBV4-1
abundance: once
j_gene: TRBJ2-1
CDR3aa: CASSQEDADEQFF
CDR3nt: TGCGCCAGCAGCCAAGAGGATGCGGATGAGCAGTTCTTC

d_gene: -
v_gene: TRBV7-6
abundance: few
j_gene: TRBJ1-5
CDR3aa: CASSPAGRGNQPQHF
CDR3nt: TGTGCCAGCAGCCCTGCAGGGAGAGGCAATCAGCCCCAGCATTTT

d_gene: TRBD1
v_gene: TRBV7-2
abundance: few
j_gene: TRBJ2-7
CDR3aa: CASSPTWTGGRYEQYF
CDR3nt: TGTGCCAGCAGCCCGACCTGGACAGGGGGCCGATACGAGCAGTACTTC

d_gene: -
v_gene: TRBV5-5
abundance: few
j_gene: TRBJ2-6
CDR3aa: CASNPGGSGANVLTF
CDR3nt: TGTGCCAGCAACCCCGGGGGCTCTGGGGCCAACGTCCTGACTTTC

d_gene: TRBD1
v_gene: TRBV5-5
abundance: -
j_gene: TRBJ1-1
CDR3aa: CASSLSAGGFTEAFF
CDR3nt: TGTGCCAGCAGCCTCTCGGCAGGGGGGTTCACTGAAGCTTTCTTT

d_gene: -
v_gene: TRBV7-2
abundance: few
j_gene: TRBJ1-1
CDR3aa: CASSLQGLRGTEAFF
CDR3nt: TGTGCCAGCAGCTTACAGGGGCTTCGAGGCACTGAAGCTTTCTTT

d_gene: TRBD1
v_gene: TRBV4-3
abundance: few
j_gene: TRBJ2-1
CDR3aa: CASSQWTGGKLADYNEQFF
CDR3nt: TGCGCCAGCAGCCAGTGGACAGGGGGTAAACTAGCGGATTACAATGAGCAGTTCTTC

d_gene: -
v_gene: TRBV18
abundance: -
j_gene: TRBJ2-2
CDR3aa: CASSHRDGTNTGELFF
CDR3nt: TGTGCCAGCTCACACCGGGACGGTACGAACACCGGGGAGCTGTTTTTT

d_gene: -
v_gene: TRBV5-1
abundance: -
j_gene: TRBJ2-3
CDR3aa: CASSMDSSTDTQYF
CDR3nt: TGCGCCAGCAGCATGGACTCTAGCACAGATACGCAGTATTTT

d_gene: TRBD1
v_gene: TRBV5-1
abundance: many
j_gene: TRBJ1-2
CDR3aa: CASSLDRDREHGYTF
CDR3nt: TGCGCCAGCAGCTTGGACCGGGACAGGGAACATGGCTACACCTTC

d_gene: TRBD1
v_gene: TRBV28
abundance: few
j_gene: TRBJ1-2
CDR3aa: CASSLGRDRNYGYTF
CDR3nt: TGTGCCAGCAGTTTGGGTCGGGACAGGAACTATGGCTACACCTTC

d_gene: -
v_gene: TRBV3-1
abundance: -
j_gene: TRBJ2-5
CDR3aa: CASSPRGAQETQYF
CDR3nt: TGTGCCAGCAGCCCACGGGGGGCCCAAGAGACCCAGTACTTC

d_gene: TRBD1
v_gene: TRBV24-1
abundance: -
j_gene: TRBJ2-1
CDR3aa: CATRGQGPDNEQFF
CDR3nt: TGTGCCACCAGAGGACAGGGGCCTGACAATGAGCAGTTCTTC

d_gene: TRBD1
v_gene: TRBV7-9
abundance: few
j_gene: TRBJ2-7
CDR3aa: CASSRPGGRGREQYF
CDR3nt: TGTGCCAGCAGCCGCCCTGGGGGCAGGGGGCGAGAGCAGTACTTC

d_gene: TRBD2
v_gene: TRBV5-5
abundance: many
j_gene: TRBJ2-5
CDR3aa: CASSFSSGSYQETQYF
CDR3nt: TGTGCCAGCAGCTTCTCCAGCGGGAGTTACCAAGAGACCCAGTACTTC

d_gene: TRBD1
v_gene: TRBV29-1
abundance: -
j_gene: TRBJ1-2
CDR3aa: CSVDRGSYGYTF
CDR3nt: TGCAGCGTCGACAGGGGAAGCTATGGCTACACCTTC

d_gene: -
v_gene: TRBV7-3
abundance: -
j_gene: TRBJ1-1
CDR3aa: CASSLMANTEAFF
CDR3nt: TGTGCCAGCAGCTTAATGGCGAACACTGAAGCTTTCTTT

d_gene: -
v_gene: TRBV4-3
abundance: few
j_gene: TRBJ2-1
CDR3aa: CASSLRRWNDYNEQFF
CDR3nt: TGCGCCAGCAGCTTAAGGCGCTGGAATGACTACAATGAGCAGTTCTTC

d_gene: -
v_gene: TRBV6-2/TRBV6-3
abundance: few
j_gene: TRBJ2-7
CDR3aa: CASSYSKGTPNFYEQYF
CDR3nt: TGTGCCAGCAGTTACTCGAAGGGGACTCCAAATTTTTACGAGCAGTACTTC

d_gene: -
v_gene: TRBV20-1
abundance: once
j_gene: TRBJ2-1
CDR3aa: CSASDSIYNEQFF
CDR3nt: TGCAGTGCGTCGGACAGTATCTACAATGAGCAGTTCTTC

d_gene: -
v_gene: TRBV4-1
abundance: many
j_gene: TRBJ2-6
CDR3aa: CASSRVTGIYSGANVLTF
CDR3nt: TGCGCCAGCAGCCGAGTTACAGGGATCTACTCTGGGGCCAACGTCCTGACTTTC

d_gene: -
v_gene: TRBV7-9
abundance: -
j_gene: TRBJ1-4
CDR3aa: CASSLGWQAGSNEKLFF
CDR3nt: TGTGCCAGCAGCTTAGGCTGGCAGGCCGGGTCGAATGAAAAACTGTTTTTT

d_gene: -
v_gene: TRBV6-5
abundance: few
j_gene: TRBJ1-1
CDR3aa: CASSFPEENTEAFF
CDR3nt: TGTGCCAGCAGTTTCCCGGAGGAGAACACTGAAGCTTTCTTT

d_gene: TRBD2
v_gene: TRBV20-1
abundance: few
j_gene: TRBJ2-5
CDR3aa: CSATSGAAGDLETQYF
CDR3nt: TGCAGTGCTACGTCGGGTGCAGCGGGGGACCTCGAGACCCAGTACTTC

d_gene: TRBD1
v_gene: TRBV30
abundance: -
j_gene: TRBJ2-2
CDR3aa: CAWTTDRGNRGELFF
CDR3nt: TGTGCCTGGACTACGGACAGGGGGAATCGCGGGGAGCTGTTTTTT

d_gene: -
v_gene: TRBV7-9
abundance: -
j_gene: TRBJ2-1
CDR3aa: CASSLWVGALSYNEQFF
CDR3nt: TGTGCCAGCAGCTTATGGGTGGGGGCTCTCTCCTACAATGAGCAGTTCTTC

d_gene: TRBD2
v_gene: TRBV27
abundance: few
j_gene: TRBJ2-3
CDR3aa: CASSLGTSGSVDTQYF
CDR3nt: TGTGCCAGCAGCCTCGGGACTAGCGGGAGTGTAGATACGCAGTATTTT

d_gene: -
v_gene: TRBV6-2/TRBV6-3
abundance: -
j_gene: TRBJ1-5
CDR3aa: CASSPPRTGNQPQHF
CDR3nt: TGTGCCAGCAGTCCTCCGCGAACAGGGAATCAGCCCCAGCATTTT

d_gene: TRBD2
v_gene: TRBV28
abundance: many
j_gene: TRBJ2-7
CDR3aa: CASSSYSGRPDEQYF
CDR3nt: TGTGCCAGCAGTTCTTATAGCGGGAGACCCGACGAGCAGTACTTC

d_gene: -
v_gene: TRBV10-3
abundance: -
j_gene: TRBJ1-2
CDR3aa: CAISLSDYGYTF
CDR3nt: TGTGCCATCAGCCTATCGGACTATGGCTACACCTTC

d_gene: -
v_gene: TRBV2
abundance: -
j_gene: TRBJ2-3
CDR3aa: CASKWQERTDTQYF
CDR3nt: TGTGCCAGCAAGTGGCAGGAGCGCACAGATACGCAGTATTTT

d_gene: -
v_gene: TRBV29-1
abundance: -
j_gene: TRBJ1-1
CDR3aa: CSPRRRDENTEAFF
CDR3nt: TGCAGCCCCCGGCGTCGGGACGAGAACACTGAAGCTTTCTTT

d_gene: TRBD2
v_gene: TRBV29-1
abundance: many
j_gene: TRBJ2-5
CDR3aa: CSVASAGLKETQYF
CDR3nt: TGCAGCGTTGCGTCAGCGGGGCTCAAAGAGACCCAGTACTTC

d_gene: TRBD1
v_gene: TRBV7-8
abundance: -
j_gene: TRBJ1-5
CDR3aa: CASRPGGTNQPQHF
CDR3nt: TGTGCCAGCAGACCAGGGGGAACCAATCAGCCCCAGCATTTT

d_gene: -
v_gene: TRBV6-1
abundance: -
j_gene: TRBJ2-7
CDR3aa: CASSPGQFSYEQYF
CDR3nt: TGTGCCAGCAGCCCTGGACAGTTCTCCTACGAGCAGTACTTC

d_gene: -
v_gene: TRBV7-9
abundance: few
j_gene: TRBJ2-3
CDR3aa: CASSLGTGTISTDTQYF
CDR3nt: TGTGCCAGCAGCCTCGGTACCGGGACGATTAGCACAGATACGCAGTATTTT

d_gene: -
v_gene: TRBV6-2/TRBV6-3
abundance: -
j_gene: TRBJ1-6
CDR3aa: CASSYSRDGRSPLHF
CDR3nt: TGTGCCAGCAGTTACTCGAGGGACGGGAGATCACCCCTCCACTTT